Below, 18 T cell receptor beta chains from the same sample are listed, as sequenced in a study of vaccination effects on CD4 cells after COVID-19. Generated by immunoSEQ multiplex PCR, the TCRdb table keeps only in-frame clones and is missing some. Counted here are around 20,000 clones, roughly 70% occurring once; the ten biggest clones make up around two fifths. These receptors lack a known antigen. Peptide-pool stimulation followed by sequencing identified expanded antigen-specific CD4+ clonotypes in the ViraFEST assay. Scientists isolated CD4+ T cells after an approximately 11-day culture period ended. SARS-CoV-2 infection was confirmed by PCR in the person between March and December 2020. The sequenced sample was CD4+ T cells from PBMCs cultured with a peptide pool, obtained before COVID-19 vaccination. The source is a human donor who had a prior SARS-CoV-2 infection.

The gene calls are TRBV5-1 and TRBJ1-2; D is possibly TRBD1 (6 bases). The germline V and J ends were trimmed by 5 bases and 6 bases, with 17 bases remaining between them. The germline V gene encodes CDR1 SGHRS and CDR2 YFSETQ. CDR3 length: 14 amino acids. CDR3: CASRALDSGHGYTF. Here the CDR3 DNA reads TGCGCCAGCAGAGCCCTGGACAGTGGCCATGGCTACACCTTC.

This chain uses TRBV5-8 with TRBJ2-2; D remains ambiguous. The CDR3 length is 14 residues. Trimming stripped 4 bases from V and 4 bases from J, with 11 bases between. CDR1 SGHTS and CDR2 YDEGEE come from the germline V gene. CDR3 residues: CASSNLGRTGELFF. In DNA form, the CDR3 reads TGTGCCAGCAGCAACCTCGGACGCACCGGGGAGCTGTTTTTT. Looking up the rest from reference TRBV5-8 and TRBJ2-2 gives the full variable domain: EAGVTQSPTHLIKTRGQQATLRCSPISGHTSVYWYQQALGLGLQFLLWYDEGEERNRGNFPPRFSGRQFPNYSSELNVNALELEDSALYLCASSNLGRTGELFFGEGSRLTVL.

The chain recombines TRBV18 with TRBJ2-6; D possibly corresponds to TRBD1 (6 bases). Per germline, CDR1 KGHSH and CDR2 LQKENI. V lost 6 bases to trimming and J lost 4 bases, with 22 bases between them. This CDR3 contains 18 residues. The CDR3 sequence is CASSLIPIAGAGANVLTF. The CDR3 nucleotides read TGTGCCAGCTCCCTCATACCAATTGCAGGGGCCGGGGCCAACGTCCTGACTTTC.

This chain links TRBV29-1 with TRBJ1-2, with D tentatively TRBD1 (6 bases). This CDR3 has 13 residues. V was clipped by 5 bases and J by 3 bases, with 13 bases between them. In germline, CDR1 is SQVTM, CDR2 ANQGSEA. CDR3 nucleotides: TGCAGCGTTCTCAGGGGCCAAGACTATGGCTACACCTTC. Protein sequence: CSVLRGQDYGYTF.

This sequence joins TRBV11-3 and TRBJ2-7, with 12 nucleotides matching TRBD1. This CDR3 has 15 amino acids. The V and J ends lost 4 bases and 8 bases, in that order; junction bases with no gene match: 9. Germline assignment: CDR1 SGHNT and CDR2 YENEEA. This CDR3 reads CASSSPGQGAPQQYF. The CDR3 DNA sequence: TGTGCCAGCAGCTCGCCGGGACAGGGGGCTCCCCAGCAGTACTTC. Supplemented by reference TRBV11-3 and TRBJ2-7, the full variable domain reads EAGVVQSPRYKIIEKKQPVAFWCNPISGHNTLYWYLQNLGQGPELLIRYENEEAVDDSQLPKDRFSAERLKGVDSTLKIQPAELGDSAVYLCASSSPGQGAPQQYFGPGTRLTVT.

This sequence joins TRBV27 and TRBJ2-7; 9 bases line up with TRBD1. CDR1 and CDR2 from the germline V gene are MNHEY and SMNVEV (reference sequence). Losses at the gene ends were 6 bases for V and 0 bases for J; bases not matched to a gene: 3. The CDR3 spans 14 residues. The CDR3 here is CASSPDRGSYEQYF. The CDR3 region has the DNA TGTGCCAGCAGCCCGGACAGGGGCTCCTACGAGCAGTACTTC.

This chain links TRBV5-1 with TRBJ1-3, with D uncertain. The ends were cut back, 2 bases at V and 4 bases at J, with 28 bases in the middle. Germline V gene lookup returns CDR1 SGHRS and CDR2 YFSETQ. The CDR3 covers 20 residues. The chain's CDR3 is CASSFRPRITDRREGNTIYF. CDR3 in DNA: TGCGCCAGCAGCTTCCGACCACGAATTACGGACCGAAGAGAGGGAAACACCATATATTTT.

The V and J genes are TRBV4-2 and TRBJ2-3, with a possible D match to TRBD1 (7 bases). V was shortened by 0 bases and J by 3 bases, with 13 bases between the two germline ends. This CDR3 contains 16 residues. Germline V lookup: CDR1 LGHNA, CDR2 YNFKEQ. The CDR3 nucleotides are TGTGCCAGCAGCCAAGAATTTCAGGGGGGAACAGATACGCAGTATTTT. Translating gives CASSQEFQGGTDTQYF.

This clone was detected once. This chain uses TRBV11-3 with TRBJ1-2; 9 bases are shared with TRBD1. The CDR3 consists of 15 residues. The germline CDR1 and CDR2 sequences are SGHNT and YENEEA. The junction had 10 bases not matched to a gene; V was cut back by 6 bases and J by 5 bases. The CDR3 DNA is TGTGCCAGCAGGCCTGGCGGACAGGGGACATATGGCTACACCTTC. This codes for CASRPGGQGTYGYTF.

V usage is TRBV7-2 and J usage is TRBJ2-3; possibly TRBD1 for D (6 bases). Trimming removed 7 bases at V and 0 bases at J, with 17 bases between. In germline, CDR1 is SGHTA, CDR2 FQGNSA. This CDR3 region has 16 residues. The CDR3 DNA is TGTGCCAGCACCCATTCGGGGACACCTAGCACAGATACGCAGTATTTT. As protein: CASTHSGTPSTDTQYF.

V and J are TRBV5-1 and TRBJ1-1, with D possibly TRBD1 on 5 matching bases. Germline assignment: CDR1 SGHRS and CDR2 YFSETQ. This CDR3 is built from 15 residues. V lost 3 bases and J 1 base, leaving 13 bases between the germline ends. The CDR3 DNA reads TGCGCCAGCAGCTCCCTAGACAGAGCGAACACTGAAGCTTTCTTT. Protein sequence: CASSSLDRANTEAFF.

CDR3 region: CASSQDSTGNYGYTF. The CDR3 DNA reads as TGTGCCAGCAGCCAAGATTCGACAGGGAACTATGGCTACACCTTC. The chain couples TRBV4-2 to TRBJ1-2, with 7 bases identical to TRBD1. The V gene's germline CDR1 is LGHNA and CDR2 YNFKEQ. V shed 0 bases and J 2 bases; nucleotides not matched to a gene: 3. The length of the CDR3 is 15 residues.

This clone turned up a few times. This sequence joins TRBV4-2 and TRBJ2-7; tentative D call: TRBD1 (5 bases). Between the trimmed V and J ends, which lost 0 bases and 2 bases, there was a span of 20 bases. The germline gives CDR1 LGHNA, CDR2 YNFKEQ. This CDR3 spans 18 amino acids. The CDR3: CASSQEILSGLSTYEQYF. The CDR3 nucleotides read TGTGCCAGCAGCCAAGAAATTCTTTCAGGGCTCTCCACCTACGAGCAGTACTTC.

This clone came up a few times. DNA for the CDR3: TGTGCCAGCAGCCATTGGGGGGGTTCACCCCTCCACTTT. Its protein product is CASSHWGGSPLHF. The rearrangement uses TRBV5-4 and TRBJ1-6; D is perhaps TRBD1 (5 bases). CDR3 length: 13 residues. Germline CDR1 and CDR2: SGHNT and YYREEE (reference sequence). The V gene lost 4 bases and the J gene lost 9 bases, with 11 bases spanning the gap. The whole variable domain, remainder taken from reference TRBV5-4 and TRBJ1-6, is ETGVTQSPTHLIKTRGQQVTLRCSSQSGHNTVSWYQQALGQGPQFIFQYYREEENGRGNFPPRFSGLQFPNYSSELNVNALELDDSALYLCASSHWGGSPLHFGNGTRLTVT.

The chain joins TRBV9 to TRBJ1-2; D gene ambiguous. Per the germline V gene, CDR1 is SGDLS and CDR2 is YYNGEE. Deletions cut 0 bases from V and 1 base from J, with 13 bases between. This CDR3 has 16 residues. Here the CDR3 reads CASSVEAGRVNYGYTF. In DNA, the CDR3 is TGTGCCAGCAGCGTAGAGGCAGGCCGAGTTAACTATGGCTACACCTTC.

This chain connects TRBV7-8 to TRBJ2-2; D could derive from TRBD1 or TRBD2 (5 bases each). Germline V gene sequence: CDR1 SGHVS, CDR2 FQNEAQ. The CDR3 is made up of 12 amino acids. V was cut by 7 bases and J by 8 bases, with 11 bases left in between. The CDR3 loop reads CASNTGLGELFF. Written as DNA, the CDR3 is TGTGCCAGCAACACGGGGCTGGGGGAGCTGTTTTTT.

The rearrangement uses TRBV5-7 and TRBJ1-3; D not resolved. TRBV5-7 is treated as an ORF (open reading frame) with a function not yet certain. Trimming removed 1 base at V and 1 base at J, with 6 bases between. There are 14 residues in the CDR3. The CDR3 loop reads CASSLRGSGNTIYF. In nucleotides, the CDR3 is TGTGCCAGCAGCTTGCGGGGATCTGGAAACACCATATATTTT.

This clone has just a few counts. The chain uses TRBV7-9 and TRBJ2-1; 7 bases line up with TRBD2. Trimming removed 5 bases from V and 0 bases from J; junction bases left unmatched: 10. The CDR3 totals 17 residues. Looked up from germline, CDR1 is SEHNR and CDR2 is FQNEAQ (reference sequence). CDR3 sequence (DNA): TGTGCCAGCAGCCCAGCGCAAGCGGGGATCTCCTACAATGAGCAGTTCTTC. As protein: CASSPAQAGISYNEQFF.